These T cell receptor beta chains were read from a single sample in a study of vaccination and CD4 T cells after COVID-19. Via MiXCR, TCRdb re-called the PCR reads, giving one row per CDR3 protein. The sample carries about 21,000 distinct CDR3 sequences, about 58% recorded once. The sequenced sample was CD4+ T cells from blood, obtained before SARS-CoV-2 vaccination. Receptors originate from a human donor who had recovered from COVID-19. Each CDR3 is given with its conserved first and last residue. D genes are given only for firm matches. The size entry is marked missing in some rows and otherwise reads once, few, many or a size class.

clone size: few; D gene: TRBD1; J gene: TRBJ1-2; V gene: TRBV4-2; CDR3 length: 15; CDR3 protein: CASSQRGQGKGGYTF; CDR3 DNA: TGTGCCAGCAGCCAAAGGGGACAGGGGAAGGGTGGCTACACCTTC
clone size: NA; D gene: TRBD1; J gene: TRBJ1-5; V gene: TRBV6-1; CDR3 length: 13; CDR3 protein: CASRGQLSQPQHF; CDR3 DNA: TGTGCCAGCAGGGGACAGCTCTCCCAGCCCCAGCATTTT
clone size: few; D gene: NA; J gene: TRBJ1-5; V gene: TRBV28; CDR3 length: 15; CDR3 protein: CASSFIKGGNQPQHF; CDR3 DNA: TGTGCCAGCAGTTTCATTAAGGGGGGAAATCAGCCCCAGCATTTT
clone size: NA; D gene: TRBD1; J gene: TRBJ1-2; V gene: TRBV7-2; CDR3 length: 15; CDR3 protein: CASSLATGGVYGYTF; CDR3 DNA: TGTGCCAGCAGCTTAGCAACAGGGGGCGTCTATGGCTACACCTTC
clone size: NA; D gene: NA; J gene: TRBJ2-7; V gene: TRBV20-1; CDR3 length: 13; CDR3 protein: CSARDGTSYEQYF; CDR3 DNA: TGCAGTGCTAGAGATGGGACATCCTACGAGCAGTACTTC
clone size: few; D gene: NA; J gene: TRBJ1-5; V gene: TRBV6-1; CDR3 length: 13; CDR3 protein: CASSGRVEQPQHF; CDR3 DNA: TGTGCCAGCAGTGGGAGGGTGGAACAGCCCCAGCATTTT
clone size: few; D gene: NA; J gene: TRBJ2-7; V gene: TRBV20-1; CDR3 length: 10; CDR3 protein: CSASFDEQYF; CDR3 DNA: TGCAGTGCTAGTTTTGACGAGCAGTACTTC
clone size: NA; D gene: NA; J gene: TRBJ1-3; V gene: TRBV3-1; CDR3 length: 12; CDR3 protein: CASSQAGNTIYF; CDR3 DNA: TGTGCCAGCAGCCAAGCAGGAAACACCATATATTTT
clone size: once; D gene: NA; J gene: TRBJ1-1; V gene: TRBV5-1; CDR3 length: 12; CDR3 protein: CASSPEGTEAFF; CDR3 DNA: TGCGCCAGCAGCCCGGAGGGCACTGAAGCTTTCTTT
clone size: NA; D gene: TRBD2; J gene: TRBJ2-5; V gene: TRBV5-4; CDR3 length: 15; CDR3 protein: CASSRSGGAQETQYF; CDR3 DNA: TGTGCCAGCAGTCGATCGGGAGGTGCACAAGAGACCCAGTACTTC
clone size: NA; D gene: TRBD1; J gene: TRBJ2-5; V gene: TRBV10-3; CDR3 length: 15; CDR3 protein: CAISQRQGVGETQYF; CDR3 DNA: TGTGCCATCAGTCAACGACAGGGGGTCGGGGAGACCCAGTACTTC
clone size: few; D gene: NA; J gene: TRBJ1-1; V gene: TRBV7-9; CDR3 length: 13; CDR3 protein: CASSLDMNTEAFF; CDR3 DNA: TGTGCCAGCAGCCTAGACATGAACACTGAAGCTTTCTTT
clone size: NA; D gene: NA; J gene: TRBJ2-6; V gene: TRBV30; CDR3 length: 12; CDR3 protein: CAWDPGANVLTF; CDR3 DNA: TGTGCCTGGGACCCTGGGGCCAACGTCCTGACTTTC
clone size: NA; D gene: TRBD2; J gene: TRBJ2-5; V gene: TRBV5-1; CDR3 length: 15; CDR3 protein: CASSLGSASGETQYF; CDR3 DNA: TGCGCCAGCAGCTTGGGTTCGGCTAGCGGAGAGACCCAGTACTTC
clone size: few; D gene: NA; J gene: TRBJ2-7; V gene: TRBV28; CDR3 length: 13; CDR3 protein: CASSLGPIYEQYF; CDR3 DNA: TGTGCCAGCAGTCTTGGACCTATATACGAGCAGTACTTC
clone size: NA; D gene: NA; J gene: TRBJ2-1; V gene: TRBV10-3; CDR3 length: 13; CDR3 protein: CAIRGEYDNEQFF; CDR3 DNA: TGTGCCATCAGGGGGGAGTACGACAATGAGCAGTTCTTC
clone size: NA; D gene: TRBD2; J gene: TRBJ2-3; V gene: TRBV2; CDR3 length: 13; CDR3 protein: CASSEREGDTQYF; CDR3 DNA: TGTGCCAGCAGTGAGCGGGAGGGAGATACGCAGTATTTT
clone size: NA; D gene: NA; J gene: TRBJ1-6; V gene: TRBV6-1; CDR3 length: 16; CDR3 protein: CASSPFGTLYNSPLHF; CDR3 DNA: TGTGCCAGCAGCCCATTCGGGACACTGTATAATTCACCCCTCCACTTT
clone size: NA; D gene: NA; J gene: TRBJ2-3; V gene: TRBV7-8; CDR3 length: 16; CDR3 protein: CASSSQVARGADTQYF; CDR3 DNA: TGTGCCAGCAGCTCTCAGGTAGCGAGAGGTGCAGATACGCAGTATTTT
clone size: NA; D gene: TRBD2; J gene: TRBJ2-7; V gene: TRBV6-5; CDR3 length: 15; CDR3 protein: CASSYVSGRVPEQYF; CDR3 DNA: TGTGCCAGCAGTTACGTGTCAGGGAGGGTCCCCGAGCAGTACTTC
clone size: few; D gene: TRBD1; J gene: TRBJ1-2; V gene: TRBV20-1; CDR3 length: 14; CDR3 protein: CSASPGQGIYGYTF; CDR3 DNA: TGCAGTGCTAGCCCGGGACAGGGAATATATGGCTACACCTTC
clone size: few; D gene: NA; J gene: TRBJ1-1; V gene: TRBV10-3; CDR3 length: 15; CDR3 protein: CAISDIGYLNTEAFF; CDR3 DNA: TGTGCCATCAGTGATATCGGTTACTTGAACACTGAAGCTTTCTTT
clone size: NA; D gene: TRBD1; J gene: TRBJ2-7; V gene: TRBV7-8; CDR3 length: 15; CDR3 protein: CASSPRTGGIYEQYF; CDR3 DNA: TGTGCCAGCAGCCCAAGGACAGGGGGCATCTACGAGCAGTACTTC
clone size: NA; D gene: NA; J gene: TRBJ2-4; V gene: TRBV20-1; CDR3 length: 14; CDR3 protein: CSVGQPAVLNIQYF; CDR3 DNA: TGCAGTGTTGGCCAGCCCGCCGTTTTAAACATTCAGTACTTC
clone size: few; D gene: NA; J gene: TRBJ1-2; V gene: TRBV20-1; CDR3 length: 11; CDR3 protein: CSAKEDLGYTF; CDR3 DNA: TGCAGTGCTAAAGAGGACCTTGGCTACACCTTC
clone size: few; D gene: TRBD2; J gene: TRBJ2-2; V gene: TRBV20-1; CDR3 length: 14; CDR3 protein: CSASRGGNTGELFF; CDR3 DNA: TGCAGTGCTAGTCGCGGGGGGAACACCGGGGAGCTGTTTTTT
clone size: NA; D gene: NA; J gene: TRBJ1-5; V gene: TRBV7-9; CDR3 length: 13; CDR3 protein: CASNSFSNQPQHF; CDR3 DNA: TGTGCCAGCAACTCATTCTCCAATCAGCCCCAGCATTTT
clone size: NA; D gene: TRBD2; J gene: TRBJ2-3; V gene: TRBV6-5; CDR3 length: 15; CDR3 protein: CASSWTSGSTDTQYF; CDR3 DNA: TGTGCCAGCAGTTGGACTAGCGGGAGCACAGATACGCAGTATTTT
clone size: few; D gene: TRBD1; J gene: TRBJ1-2; V gene: TRBV2; CDR3 length: 16; CDR3 protein: CASTTSDRGPGGGYTF; CDR3 DNA: TGTGCCAGCACCACCAGCGACAGGGGGCCTGGGGGTGGCTACACCTTC
clone size: NA; D gene: NA; J gene: TRBJ2-5; V gene: TRBV18; CDR3 length: 13; CDR3 protein: CASSLGILETQYF; CDR3 DNA: TGTGCCAGCTCACTTGGTATCTTAGAGACCCAGTACTTC
clone size: few; D gene: NA; J gene: TRBJ1-1; V gene: TRBV7-9; CDR3 length: 13; CDR3 protein: CASSFRGNTEAFF; CDR3 DNA: TGTGCCAGCAGCTTTAGAGGGAACACTGAAGCTTTCTTT